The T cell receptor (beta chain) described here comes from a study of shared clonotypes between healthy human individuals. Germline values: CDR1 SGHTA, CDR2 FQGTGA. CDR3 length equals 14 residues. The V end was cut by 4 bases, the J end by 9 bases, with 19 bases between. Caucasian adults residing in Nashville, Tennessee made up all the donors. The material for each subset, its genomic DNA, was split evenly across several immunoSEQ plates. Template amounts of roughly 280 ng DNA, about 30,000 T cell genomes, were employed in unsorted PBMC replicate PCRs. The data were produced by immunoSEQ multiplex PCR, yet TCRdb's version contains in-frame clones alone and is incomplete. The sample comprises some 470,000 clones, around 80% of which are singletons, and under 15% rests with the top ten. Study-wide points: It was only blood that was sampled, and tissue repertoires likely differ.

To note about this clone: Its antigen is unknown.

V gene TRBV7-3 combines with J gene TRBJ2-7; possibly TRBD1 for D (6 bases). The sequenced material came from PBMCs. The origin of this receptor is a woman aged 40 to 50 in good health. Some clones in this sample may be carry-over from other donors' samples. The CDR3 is CASSSSGTQLRQYF. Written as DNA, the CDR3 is TGTGCCAGCAGCTCGTCCGGGACACAACTAAGGCAGTACTTC.